The 20 T cell receptor beta chains below come from one sample, sequenced in a study of blood T cell repertoires in COVID-19. TCRdb's copy holds only in-frame clones and misses some; the assay was immunoSEQ multiplex PCR. This table has about 50,000 clones, around 80% appearing once. Sequencing was done on a sample of peripheral blood. The receptors were sampled from a man aged 70 or older with acute or convalescent COVID-19.

The genes are TRBV7-8 and TRBJ1-1; D is unclear. This CDR3 is built from 11 residues. Trimming took off 1 base at V and 11 bases at J, with 8 bases between the two ends. Germline lookup yields CDR1 SGHVS and CDR2 FQNEAQ. CDR3 sequence reads: CASSLGAGAFF. DNA of the CDR3: TGTGCCAGCAGCTTAGGGGCGGGGGCTTTCTTT.

The chain couples TRBV6-5 to TRBJ2-4, with 8 bases matching TRBD2. The CDR3 length is 13 residues. Germline CDR1 MNHEY, CDR2 SVGAGI. Unmatched junction bases numbered 6, after V lost 2 bases and J lost 12 bases. CDR3 residues: CASSYTERGSQYF. Here the CDR3 DNA reads TGTGCCAGCAGTTACACGGAGCGGGGGTCTCAGTACTTC.

The V call is TRBV10-3, the J call TRBJ2-1, with a possible D match to TRBD2 (5 bases). The CDR3 has 14 residues. V was trimmed by 4 bases and J by 5 bases, leaving 12 bases between them. Germline V gene sequence: CDR1 ENHRY, CDR2 SYGVKD. As DNA, the CDR3 is TGTGCCATCAGTGTGTCGGACTGGGACAATGAGCAGTTCTTC. Its translation is CAISVSDWDNEQFF.

The chain has TRBV5-4 and TRBJ2-3, with TRBD2 matching over 12 bases. Germline assignment: CDR1 SGHNT and CDR2 YYREEE (reference sequence). The CDR3 is made up of 17 amino acids. Unmatched junction bases numbered 8, after V lost 2 bases and J lost 4 bases. For the CDR3, the DNA is TGTGCCAGCAGCTTAGGGACTAGCGGGTATGATGCAGATACGCAGTATTTT. Its protein product is CASSLGTSGYDADTQYF.

The chain is built from TRBV27 and TRBJ1-4; possible D gene TRBD1, 5 bases. Deletions cut 6 bases from V and 10 bases from J, with 12 bases between. The germline gives CDR1 MNHEY, CDR2 SMNVEV (reference sequence). The CDR3 spans 12 residues. The CDR3 nucleotides read TGTGCCAGCAGCCCCTCGGGGGGAAAACTGTTTTTT. This encodes CASSPSGGKLFF.

The V call is TRBV6-5, the J call TRBJ1-1; D is ambiguous. This CDR3 spans 11 amino acids. V was pared by 2 bases and J by 7 bases, with 5 bases between. In germline, CDR1 is MNHEY, CDR2 SVGAGI. The CDR3 nucleotides are TGTGCCAGCAGTTACCTGAGTGAAGCTTTCTTT. It specifies CASSYLSEAFF.

In its sample, this clone was seen a few times. The rearrangement uses TRBV7-9 and TRBJ2-2, with D perhaps matching TRBD2 (7 bases). Germline-derived CDR1 and CDR2 are SEHNR and FQNEAQ (reference sequence). The V end lost 3 bases, the J end lost 0 bases, and 17 bases lay between the germline ends. CDR3 length equals 18 residues. Here the CDR3 DNA reads TGTGCCAGCAGCTTCCCCGGGGGGCCGGGAACGAACACCGGGGAGCTGTTTTTT. As protein: CASSFPGGPGTNTGELFF.

The chain couples TRBV7-6 to TRBJ2-5; TRBD2 matches at 12 bases. V trimming: 4 bases; J trimming: 5 bases; junction bases outside the gene matches: 8. Germline CDR1 and CDR2: SGHVS and FNYEAQ. This CDR3 contains 16 residues. The CDR3 is CASSSRLAGDQETQYF. CDR3 DNA sequence: TGTGCCAGCAGCTCAAGACTAGCGGGAGATCAGGAGACCCAGTACTTC.

This clone was detected once. The rearrangement uses TRBV7-9 and TRBJ2-1, with 8 bases matching TRBD2. Germline loops: CDR1 SEHNR, CDR2 FQNEAQ (reference sequence). The CDR3 loop spans 15 amino acids. V dropped 6 bases and J dropped 4; count of bases not matched to a gene: 8. The CDR3 is CASSTSRLAYNEQFF. The DNA for the CDR3 is TGTGCCAGCAGTACCTCCCGACTAGCGTACAATGAGCAGTTCTTC.

The chain joins TRBV19 to TRBJ1-2, with 8 positions matching TRBD1. The CDR3 is 15 amino acids. Trimming cost V 3 bases and J 0 bases; bases outside gene matches: 3. In germline, CDR1 is LNHDA, CDR2 SQIVND (reference sequence). The CDR3 region is CASSIRGPTNYGYTF. The CDR3, as DNA: TGTGCCAGTAGTATCAGGGGGCCCACTAACTATGGCTACACCTTC.

The chain carries TRBV11-2 and TRBJ1-2, with D tentatively TRBD1 (6 bases). Per germline, CDR1 SGHAT and CDR2 FQNNGV. The CDR3 runs 15 residues. Trimming removed 0 bases from V and 0 bases from J, with 8 bases in between. The CDR3: CASSLERTANYGYTF. The CDR3 coding sequence is TGTGCCAGCAGCTTAGAAAGGACAGCTAACTATGGCTACACCTTC.

The rearrangement uses TRBV10-2 and TRBJ2-2; D remains unclear. The germline V gene encodes CDR1 WSHSY and CDR2 SAAADI. CDR3 size: 15 residues. V lost 7 bases, J lost 7 bases, and 19 bases lay in between. In DNA, the CDR3 is TGCGCCAGCACTAGTGAGCAGACGAAAGACGGGGAGCTGTTTTTT. Translating it yields CASTSEQTKDGELFF.

J is TRBJ2-7 and V is TRBV28; 11 nucleotides line up with TRBD2. CDR1 is MDHEN, CDR2 SYDVKM, per germline. Trimming took 3 bases from V and 2 from J; bases not matched to a gene: 6. This CDR3 has 16 residues. CDR3 bases: TGTGCCAGCAGTTTTGCTAGCGGGGGGTCGACCTACGAGCAGTACTTC. Translation gives CASSFASGGSTYEQYF. The variable domain in full, with the rest retrieved from reference TRBV28 and TRBJ2-7, is DVKVTQSSRYLVKRTGEKVFLECVQDMDHENMFWYRQDPGLGLRLIYFSYDVKMKEKGDIPEGYSVSREKKERFSLILESASTNQTSMYLCASSFASGGSTYEQYFGPGTRLTVT.

This clone was seen only a few times. This chain joins TRBV7-7 and TRBJ2-2; 9 bases match TRBD1. CDR3 length: 15 amino acids. Germline V gene data show CDR1 as SSHAT and CDR2 as FNYEAQ (reference sequence). V shed 5 bases and J 6 bases; nucleotides not matched to a gene: 7. This CDR3 reads CASSLGTGKPGELFF. Here the CDR3 DNA reads TGTGCCAGCAGCCTCGGGACAGGGAAGCCCGGGGAGCTGTTTTTT. The full variable domain, rest sourced from reference TRBV7-7 and TRBJ2-2, is GAGVSQSPRYKVTKRGQDVTLRCDPISSHATLYWYQQALGQGPEFLTYFNYEAQPDKSGLPSDRFSAERPEGSISTLTIQRTEQRDSAMYRCASSLGTGKPGELFFGEGSRLTVL.

The chain links TRBV19 to TRBJ2-2, with a weak D call TRBD1 (5 bases). The CDR3 covers 12 residues. The germline V gene has CDR1 LNHDA and CDR2 SQIVND (reference sequence). Trimming pared 4 bases from V and 7 bases from J, leaving 7 bases between. The DNA for the CDR3 is TGTGCCAGTAGTAAGGGGTACGGGGAGCTGTTTTTT. Its translation is CASSKGYGELFF. Complete variable domain (other parts from reference TRBV19 and TRBJ2-2): DGGITQSPKYLFRKEGQNVTLSCEQNLNHDAMYWYRQDPGQGLRLIYYSQIVNDFQKGDIAEGYSVSREKKESFPLTVTSAQKNPTAFYLCASSKGYGELFFGEGSRLTVL.

This chain connects TRBV7-9 to TRBJ2-3; weak D call: TRBD2 (5 bases). Between the trimmed V and J ends, which lost 6 bases and 7 bases, there was a span of 14 bases. The CDR3 consists of 13 residues. Germline V gene data show CDR1 as SEHNR and CDR2 as FQNEAQ (reference sequence). The CDR3 is CASSLGEGYTQYF. The CDR3 DNA sequence: TGTGCCAGCAGTCTCGGGGAAGGATATACGCAGTATTTT.

J is TRBJ2-3 and V is TRBV28, with D possibly matching TRBD1 (5 bases). The CDR3 has 15 amino acids. Trimming left V 3 bases short and J 2 bases short, with 12 bases between. Germline CDR1 is MDHEN and CDR2 is SYDVKM. The CDR3, as DNA: TGTGCCAGCAGTTTTTCAGGGCTCCTCACAGATACGCAGTATTTT. Translated, it gives CASSFSGLLTDTQYF.

This rearrangement joins TRBV11-2 to TRBJ2-1, with a tentative D call TRBD1 (6 bases). CDR3 length: 13 amino acids. Germline V gives CDR1 SGHAT, CDR2 FQNNGV. Trimming stripped 5 bases from V and 10 bases from J, with 15 bases between. CDR3 sequence (DNA): TGTGCCAGCAGCCTGTACAGGGCACCCGAGCAGTTCTTC. Residues: CASSLYRAPEQFF.

The chain is built from TRBV2 and TRBJ2-1; 10 nucleotides match TRBD2. V shed 4 bases, J shed 1 base, and the junction held 1 base outside the gene matches. The CDR3 length is 15 residues. Looked up from germline, CDR1 is SNHLY and CDR2 is FYNNEI. The CDR3 spells CASSGAGGSYNEQFF. Written as DNA, the CDR3 is TGTGCCAGCAGTGGAGCGGGAGGGTCCTACAATGAGCAGTTCTTC.

The DNA for the CDR3 is TGTGCCAGCACTCAGGGTAGCAATCAGCCCCAGCATTTT. This codes for CASTQGSNQPQHF. The V call is TRBV2, the J call TRBJ1-5, with a weak D call TRBD1 (5 bases). CDR1 and CDR2 from the germline V gene are SNHLY and FYNNEI. Trimming left V 7 bases short and J 0 bases short, with 7 bases between. This CDR3 region has 13 residues.